This is a list of T cell receptor beta chains from one sample in a study of blood T cell repertoires in COVID-19. Only in-frame clones appear in the TCRdb table, and some are missing; sequencing was by immunoSEQ multiplex PCR. Here the sample spans 200,000 to 300,000 clones, about 89% being singletons. The sample comprised peripheral blood. The receptors were sampled from a woman aged 45 to 65 with acute or convalescent COVID-19. CDR3s include the opening cysteine and the closing phenylalanine or tryptophan. A D gene is named only where the DNA matches it firmly. Where a row states a size, it is once, few, many or the class of an expanded clone; other rows omit it.

j_call v_call clone_size d_call cdr3_aa cdr3_nt
TRBJ2-7 TRBV5-6 . . CASTWGKSYEQYF TGTGCCAGCACCTGGGGCAAATCCTACGAGCAGTACTTC
TRBJ2-7 TRBV12-3/TRBV12-4 . . CASSLGGPYEQYF TGTGCCAGCAGTTTAGGGGGCCCCTACGAGCAGTACTTC
TRBJ2-3 TRBV24-1 . . CATSDYSENTQYF TGTGCCACCAGTGATTATAGCGAAAATACGCAGTATTTT
TRBJ2-1 TRBV11-3 . TRBD2 CASSPNPGLPPYNEQFF TGTGCCAGCAGCCCCAACCCGGGACTACCGCCGTACAATGAGCAGTTCTTC
TRBJ2-2 TRBV19 . . CASSPRWTAMNTGELFF TGTGCCAGTAGTCCCCGCTGGACAGCAATGAACACCGGGGAGCTGTTTTTT
TRBJ1-2 TRBV7-2 . . CASSLGTGSYGYTF TGTGCCAGCAGCTTAGGTACGGGGTCCTATGGCTACACCTTC
TRBJ1-2 TRBV7-2 . . CASSLELGPHNYGYTF TGTGCCAGCAGCTTAGAACTGGGCCCCCATAACTATGGCTACACCTTC
TRBJ2-7 TRBV29-1 few TRBD1 CSGGQGTYEQYF TGCAGCGGGGGACAGGGAACCTACGAGCAGTACTTC
TRBJ2-1 TRBV10-2 . TRBD1 CASRGAGGYSGEQFF TGCGCCAGCAGAGGGGCAGGGGGCTATTCGGGTGAGCAGTTCTTC
TRBJ1-1 TRBV5-1 . . CASSRDIYTEAFF TGCGCCAGCAGCCGGGACATCTACACTGAAGCTTTCTTT
TRBJ2-7 TRBV27 . . CASSFLAGESYEQYF TGTGCCAGCAGTTTCTTAGCAGGGGAATCCTACGAGCAGTACTTC
TRBJ1-5 TRBV2 . . CASSDSRAAQPQHF TGTGCCAGCAGTGATTCCAGGGCGGCTCAGCCCCAGCATTTT
TRBJ2-1 TRBV5-6 . . CASTILLDSHNEQFF TGTGCCAGCACGATCTTACTAGACTCCCACAATGAGCAGTTCTTC
TRBJ1-6 TRBV6-5 few . CASSPYNSPLHF TGTGCCAGCAGTCCTTATAATTCACCCCTCCACTTT
TRBJ2-1 TRBV28 . TRBD2 CASSFLGGSRSYNEQFF TGTGCCAGCAGTTTCCTCGGCGGGAGTCGATCGTACAATGAGCAGTTCTTC
TRBJ2-1 TRBV6-1 . TRBD2 CASSAITGTSGYNEQFF TGTGCCAGCAGTGCAATTACCGGGACTAGCGGGTACAATGAGCAGTTCTTC
TRBJ1-6 TRBV6-4 . . CASRRQYLPPRLTSPLHF TGTGCCAGCAGAAGACAGTACCTACCTCCTCGACTTACCTCACCCCTCCACTTT
TRBJ1-2 TRBV28 . . CASSFNRRTAGYRSYGYTF TGTGCCAGCAGTTTTAATCGGAGGACAGCAGGGTACCGTTCCTATGGCTACACCTTC
TRBJ2-1 TRBV18 . . CASSPRGEQFF TGTGCCAGCTCACCCAGGGGTGAGCAGTTCTTC
TRBJ1-1 TRBV7-3 . . CASSLGQASTEAFF TGTGCCAGCAGCTTAGGTCAGGCGAGCACTGAAGCTTTCTTT
TRBJ2-7 TRBV9 . TRBD1 CASSVAPGQGYEQYF TGTGCCAGCAGCGTAGCCCCGGGACAGGGATACGAGCAGTACTTC
TRBJ2-2 TRBV4-1 once . CASSQRRGGYTGELFF TGCGCCAGCAGCCAAAGGCGGGGTGGGTACACCGGGGAGCTGTTTTTT
TRBJ2-1 TRBV4-1 once TRBD2 CASSQDWTSGRWYEQFF TGCGCCAGCAGCCAAGATTGGACTAGCGGGAGATGGTATGAGCAGTTCTTC
TRBJ1-1 TRBV5-1 . . CASSLLMNTEAFF TGCGCCAGCAGCCTTCTAATGAACACTGAAGCTTTCTTT
TRBJ1-3 TRBV28 . . CASSPRFRTGNTIYF TGTGCCAGCAGTCCCCGCTTCAGGACTGGAAACACCATATATTTT
TRBJ2-3 TRBV5-4 . . CASNLVEADTQYF TGTGCCAGCAACTTGGTAGAGGCGGATACGCAGTATTTT